The entry below gives a single TCR beta chain sequence along with its context. Antigen: not known. This entry is derived from a study of CD4 T cells in relation to SARS-CoV-2 and coronaviruses. Some clones are missing from TCRdb's copy, which holds only in-frame ones; the method was immunoSEQ multiplex PCR. The sample holds some 43,000 clones; over 70% are singletons and the top ten take about 1.5%. The CDR3 spans 16 residues. Germline CDR1 SGHKS, CDR2 YYEKEE (reference sequence). V shed 4 bases, J shed 4 bases, and the junction held 12 bases outside the gene matches. General study points: No crossreactivity against non-spike viral proteins was tested here.

This chain uses TRBV5-5 with TRBJ2-3, with 7 positions matching TRBD2. The TCR was taken from an adult with COVID-19. Sequencing was carried out using naive CD4+ T cells from PBMCs, cultured in vitro. Subset denoted: naive CD4+ T cells isolated by negative enrichment. The CDR3: CASSPYQRGRADTQYF. CDR3 DNA: TGTGCCAGCAGCCCGTACCAGCGGGGTCGTGCAGATACGCAGTATTTT.